This is a list of T cell receptor beta chains from one sample in a study of T cells in Graves' hyperthyroidism and ophthalmopathy. TCRdb itself ran the multiplex PCR reads through MiXCR, one entry per CDR3 protein. The sample includes around 300,000 distinct CDR3 sequences, less than 30% of them seen just once. Source material: blood. These receptors were collected from a middle-aged man with Graves' hyperthyroidism that later progressed to Graves' ophthalmopathy. Both conserved end residues are part of each CDR3. D genes are given only for firm matches. Expanded clones get a size class; other rows say once, few or many, or leave the size out.

CDR3 protein	CDR3 DNA	V gene	D gene	clone size	J gene
CSVTGTGGGWEQYF	TGCAGCGTTACCGGGACAGGGGGAGGATGGGAGCAGTACTTC	TRBV29-1	TRBD1	many	TRBJ2-7
CSVGGDRQAPLEAFF	TGCAGCGTTGGGGGGGATAGACAGGCCCCCCTTGAAGCTTTCTTT	TRBV29-1	.	many	TRBJ1-1
CASSPTEISSFQPQHF	TGTGCCAGCAGTCCTACAGAGATAAGTAGTTTTCAGCCCCAGCATTTT	TRBV27	.	many	TRBJ1-5
CASSRVGELFF	TGTGCCAGCAGTCGTGTCGGGGAGCTGTTTTTT	TRBV6-5	.	many	TRBJ2-2
CASSSWNTGESYEQYF	TGTGCCAGCAGCTCCTGGAATACTGGGGAATCCTACGAGCAGTACTTC	TRBV11-1	.	many	TRBJ2-7
CATSSWEGAITEAFF	TGTGCCACCAGCAGTTGGGAGGGGGCGATCACTGAAGCTTTCTTT	TRBV15	TRBD1	.	TRBJ1-1
CACRIGQGIGEQYF	TGTGCCTGCCGCATTGGGCAGGGTATCGGCGAGCAGTACTTC	TRBV30	.	many	TRBJ2-7
CASSVRRGTNYGYTF	TGTGCCAGCAGCGTCCGGCGGGGAACTAACTATGGCTACACCTTC	TRBV12-3/TRBV12-4	.	many	TRBJ1-2
CASSLVRSGGPTQPQHF	TGTGCCAGCAGCTTAGTTAGGTCTGGGGGTCCAACTCAGCCCCAGCATTTT	TRBV7-8	.	.	TRBJ1-5
CASGAENQETQYF	TGTGCCAGCGGGGCGGAGAACCAAGAGACCCAGTACTTC	TRBV2	.	many	TRBJ2-5
CSAREGFAEAFF	TGCAGTGCTAGAGAGGGTTTTGCTGAAGCTTTCTTT	TRBV20-1	.	many	TRBJ1-1
CASSIRGALEAFF	TGTGCCAGCAGTATCAGAGGGGCACTGGAAGCTTTCTTT	TRBV12-3/TRBV12-4	.	many	TRBJ1-1
CASSQEVRRGSEQFF	TGTGCCAGCAGCCAAGAGGTACGGAGGGGGTCTGAGCAGTTCTTC	TRBV4-2	.	few	TRBJ2-1
CASSSPGRGETQYF	TGTGCCAGCAGTTCCCCGGGGAGGGGAGAGACCCAGTACTTC	TRBV12-3/TRBV12-4	TRBD2	many	TRBJ2-5
CASTPGGDQPQHF	TGTGCCAGCACCCCGGGAGGAGATCAGCCCCAGCATTTT	TRBV12-3/TRBV12-4	.	.	TRBJ1-5
CASRTREPPYEQYF	TGTGCCAGCAGAACCCGGGAGCCCCCCTACGAGCAGTACTTC	TRBV6-1	.	few	TRBJ2-7
CASSERRGRGEQYF	TGTGCCAGCAGTGAACGACGCGGGAGGGGCGAGCAGTACTTC	TRBV2	TRBD2	many	TRBJ2-7
CASSRPRTGSTGELFF	TGTGCCAGCAGTCGACCTCGGACAGGTTCAACCGGGGAGCTGTTTTTT	TRBV12-3/TRBV12-4	TRBD1	many	TRBJ2-2
CASSGQGGDTEAFF	TGTGCCAGCAGTGGTCAGGGAGGCGACACTGAAGCTTTCTTT	TRBV6-1	.	many	TRBJ1-1
CASSPDRGRAGVTGELFF	TGTGCCAGCAGCCCAGACAGGGGGCGCGCCGGGGTCACCGGGGAGCTGTTTTTT	TRBV4-2	TRBD1	many	TRBJ2-2
CATSDPSGQGVGELFF	TGTGCCACCAGTGATCCCTCCGGACAGGGGGTCGGGGAGCTGTTTTTT	TRBV24-1	TRBD1	many	TRBJ2-2
CASSLALGGNTEAFF	TGTGCCAGCAGCTTAGCACTAGGAGGGAACACTGAAGCTTTCTTT	TRBV7-9	.	many	TRBJ1-1
CASSYPGTGSPYGYTF	TGTGCCAGCAGTTACCCCGGGACAGGGTCCCCGTATGGCTACACCTTC	TRBV6-2/TRBV6-3	TRBD1	many	TRBJ1-2
CASSSLGQGASRLESQYF	TGTGCCAGCAGTTCCCTTGGACAGGGGGCGTCTCGCTTAGAGTCGCAGTACTTC	TRBV27	TRBD1	.	TRBJ2-7
CASSSLTSGRPSSYEQYF	TGTGCCAGCAGTTCCCTGACTAGCGGGAGGCCGAGCTCCTACGAGCAGTACTTC	TRBV27	TRBD2	many	TRBJ2-7
CSVGQDSYEQYF	TGCAGCGTCGGCCAGGACTCCTACGAGCAGTACTTC	TRBV29-1	.	many	TRBJ2-7
CATARGEGDYEQYF	TGTGCCACCGCTAGAGGGGAGGGAGACTACGAGCAGTACTTC	TRBV19	TRBD2	many	TRBJ2-7
CASSDIGEANQPQHF	TGCGCCAGCAGTGATATCGGGGAAGCCAATCAGCCCCAGCATTTT	TRBV10-2	.	.	TRBJ1-5